This T cell receptor (gamma chain) was identified during a study of human gamma delta and Vdelta1 T cells. Regarding this clone: Antigen specificity is unknown.

TCRdb re-called the PCR reads through CATT. The sample holds fewer than 10,000 gamma-chain clones; around 50% are singletons and the top ten take about 2.7%. In germline, CDR1 is EGSNGY, CDR2 YDSYNSKV. The CDR3 extends over 15 amino acids. Losses at the gene ends were 0 bases for V and 6 bases for J; bases not matched to a gene: 11. Sequencing used Vdelta1 gamma-delta T cells from blood grown in culture (DOT cells). The V call is TRGV2, the J call TRGJ1 or TRGJ2. This sequence was found in a human donor in good health. The CDR3, as DNA: TGTGCCACCTGGGACGGGCCAGGTGGGGTTTATAAGAAACTCTTT. Protein product: CATWDGPGGVYKKLF.